A selection of T cell receptor beta chains follows, all from one sample in a study of beta chain features in type 1 diabetes. Sequenced by immunoSEQ multiplex PCR; TCRdb stores in-frame clones only, minus some. The sample has a few hundred thousand clones, about 14% seen once. Sequenced input: naive CD4+ T cells from blood. Every receptor here comes from a woman under 30 with type 1 diabetes. Both conserved end residues are part of each CDR3. D genes are given only for firm matches. The size of a clone is reported for some rows only, either as once, few or many, or as a class for expanded clones.

cdr3_nt	cdr3_aa	j_call	v_call	clone_size	d_call
TGTGCCAGCTCACCACGGACAGGGAACCAAGAGACCCAGTACTTC	CASSPRTGNQETQYF	TRBJ2-5	TRBV18	.	TRBD1
TGTGCCAGCAGCCCGTCCGGACAGGTGAACACTGAAGCTTTCTTT	CASSPSGQVNTEAFF	TRBJ1-1	TRBV7-2	.	TRBD1
TGTGCCATCAGCTCCGGGACAGGGGCCTACGAGCAGTACTTC	CAISSGTGAYEQYF	TRBJ2-7	TRBV10-3	once	TRBD1
TGTGCCAGCAGCCGGACTAGCCGAAGCACAGATACGCAGTATTTT	CASSRTSRSTDTQYF	TRBJ2-3	TRBV25-1	few	TRBD2
TGTGCCAGCAGAAGGGGACAGGGGACGATAAACTATGGCTACACCTTC	CASRRGQGTINYGYTF	TRBJ1-2	TRBV28	few	TRBD1
TGTGCCAGCAGTTACTCGGAAGGGGCCCCCTACGAGCAGTACTTC	CASSYSEGAPYEQYF	TRBJ2-7	TRBV6-6	few	.
TGTGCCAGCAGCTCTAGAACTATGCAGAGCTCTGGGGCCAACGTCCTGACTTTC	CASSSRTMQSSGANVLTF	TRBJ2-6	TRBV5-4	.	.
TGTGCCAGCAGCAGGGGACAGACCTACGAGCAGTACTTC	CASSRGQTYEQYF	TRBJ2-7	TRBV7-2	.	TRBD1
TGTGCCAGCAGCCGACAGGGCCTTCAAGAGACCCAGTACTTC	CASSRQGLQETQYF	TRBJ2-5	TRBV7-9	.	TRBD1
TGTGCCAGTAGTAAGGCATCAGGGCTGAGCTCCTACGAGCAGTACTTC	CASSKASGLSSYEQYF	TRBJ2-7	TRBV19	.	.
TGCGCCAGCAGCCAAGAAAAAGTAGGGGACAGGTCCTATGGCTACACCTTC	CASSQEKVGDRSYGYTF	TRBJ1-2	TRBV4-1	.	TRBD1
TGTGCCTGGAACAGGGGTTTTGTTGAAGCTTTCTTT	CAWNRGFVEAFF	TRBJ1-1	TRBV30	.	TRBD1
TGTGCCAGCAGCTCGGGACTAGCGGGGAGATACAATGAGCAGTTCTTC	CASSSGLAGRYNEQFF	TRBJ2-1	TRBV7-2	once	TRBD2
TGTGCCAGCTCACCACGAGCGCCGTCTAGCACAGATACGCAGTATTTT	CASSPRAPSSTDTQYF	TRBJ2-3	TRBV18	few	.
TGTGCCGGGACAGGGTACTCTGGAAACACCATATATTTT	CAGTGYSGNTIYF	TRBJ1-3	TRBV30	few	TRBD1
TGTGCCAGCAGCCAGGGGGCGCGGACTGAAGCTTTCTTT	CASSQGARTEAFF	TRBJ1-1	TRBV25-1	.	TRBD1
TGCGCCAGCAGCTACGGACAGGGGCCGAACACTGAAGCTTTCTTT	CASSYGQGPNTEAFF	TRBJ1-1	TRBV5-1	.	TRBD1
TGTGCCAGCAGAGCCGGGACAGGGTCGTACACTGAAGCTTTCTTT	CASRAGTGSYTEAFF	TRBJ1-1	TRBV27	.	TRBD1
TGTGCCACGGGGGAGGGAGGGCCAGGCAATGAGCAGTTCTTC	CATGEGGPGNEQFF	TRBJ2-1	TRBV5-4	.	TRBD2
TGTGCCAGCAGCGTAACAGGTGGGGAGCAGTTCTTC	CASSVTGGEQFF	TRBJ2-1	TRBV9	.	.
TGTGCCTGGAGTGTAAGTCCCACTGCTAGCACAGATACGCAGTATTTT	CAWSVSPTASTDTQYF	TRBJ2-3	TRBV30	few	.
TGTGCCAGCAGTGAAGGAGGCCACAGGGGTGAGACCCAGTACTTC	CASSEGGHRGETQYF	TRBJ2-5	TRBV25-1	few	TRBD1
TGCGCCAGCAGCCCGGAGCCGTCCTATGGCTACACCTTC	CASSPEPSYGYTF	TRBJ1-2	TRBV5-1	.	.
TGTGCCAGCAGTTTGGCGGGAGGGACCTACGAGCAGTACTTC	CASSLAGGTYEQYF	TRBJ2-7	TRBV28	.	TRBD2
TGTGCCAGCAGCAACGCGGACAGGCACGAGCAGTACTTC	CASSNADRHEQYF	TRBJ2-7	TRBV9	few	TRBD1
TGTGCCAGCAGCCTAGGGACAGGTTGGACCGGGGAGCTGTTTTTT	CASSLGTGWTGELFF	TRBJ2-2	TRBV7-7	few	TRBD1
TGCGCCAGCAGCCATGGACAGGGGTTATTGGCCGGGGAGCTGTTTTTT	CASSHGQGLLAGELFF	TRBJ2-2	TRBV5-1	few	TRBD1
TGCGCCAGCAGCTCGACAGGGGGTTATTACAATGAGCAGTTCTTC	CASSSTGGYYNEQFF	TRBJ2-1	TRBV5-1	few	TRBD1
TGTGCCAGCAGCCAAGACAGGGGGTCCGGGGAGCTGTTTTTT	CASSQDRGSGELFF	TRBJ2-2	TRBV4-2	few	TRBD1
TGCAGCGTAGGGACTCCCGGAGGGGAGACCCAGTACTTC	CSVGTPGGETQYF	TRBJ2-5	TRBV29-1	.	.
TGCAGTGCTTGGACTAGCGGGATTCAATTCTTC	CSAWTSGIQFF	TRBJ2-1	TRBV20-1	few	TRBD2
TGTGCCAGCAGCCAGGGGGCGGGGTCCACAGATACGCAGTATTTT	CASSQGAGSTDTQYF	TRBJ2-3	TRBV11-2	.	TRBD1
TGTGCCAGCAGTTCGGAACTCGGACAGAACACTGAAGCTTTCTTT	CASSSELGQNTEAFF	TRBJ1-1	TRBV28	.	.
TGTGCCAGCAGTCATAATGAAAAACTGTTTTTT	CASSHNEKLFF	TRBJ1-4	TRBV9	few	.
TGCAGCGTTGAAGAATACAGGGTCTCGGGCGTCAGGAACACTGAAGCTTTCTTT	CSVEEYRVSGVRNTEAFF	TRBJ1-1	TRBV29-1	.	.
TGTGCCAGCAGTTTCGCCAAAACAGGGGGTGCACGCTATGGCTACACCTTC	CASSFAKTGGARYGYTF	TRBJ1-2	TRBV28	few	TRBD1
TGCGCCAGCAGCTTGGACAGGTGGAATGAGCAGTTCTTC	CASSLDRWNEQFF	TRBJ2-1	TRBV5-1	.	.
TGTGCCAGCAGCTTAGACGTAAGGGGGACCCAGTACTTC	CASSLDVRGTQYF	TRBJ2-5	TRBV11-3	.	.
TGTGCCAGCAGCTTAAGACTAGCGGGAGTAAAGAGCTGGAATACGCAGTATTTT	CASSLRLAGVKSWNTQYF	TRBJ2-3	TRBV5-4	.	TRBD2
TGTGCCAGCTCACCGGGGGCCCAGTCGTACCAAGAGACCCAGTACTTC	CASSPGAQSYQETQYF	TRBJ2-5	TRBV18	.	.
TGTGCCATCAGACGGAAGACGCAAACTCCCGGGACTGAAGCTTTCTTT	CAIRRKTQTPGTEAFF	TRBJ1-1	TRBV10-3	.	.